This section outlines one TCR beta chain sequence together with its context. Its antigen is unidentified. Per germline, CDR1 SGHAT and CDR2 FQNNGV. The V and J ends lost 1 base and 3 bases respectively, with 39 bases between them. The CDR3 spans 24 residues. The entry originates in a study of T cell repertoires in cytomegalovirus infection. On the study more broadly: Public signatures in TCR beta pointed to CMV infection and matching HLA type. Overall study results and limits: Accumulated public TCR beta family frequency recognized individuals carrying CMV together with the relevant HLA.

TCRdb reanalysed the reads using MiXCR and keeps one entry per CDR3 protein. The sample shows roughly 300,000 distinct CDR3 sequences, about 25% of them seen only once. This clonotype originated in a human donor in good health (CMV status not recorded). Some clones in this sample may be carry-over from other donors' samples. J is TRBJ1-2 and V is TRBV11-2, with D unclear. The sequenced sample consisted of PBMCs. In nucleotides, the CDR3 is TGTGCCAGCAGCTTAGCGGGGTCACCAAGTTCCCAAGACAAAAGGGAGACTATTTACTATGGCTACACCTTC. Its translation: CASSLAGSPSSQDKRETIYYGYTF.